This T cell receptor beta chain was sequenced in a study of tumor-infiltrating lymphocytes in localized non-small cell lung cancer. Study as a whole: Patients included smokers and never-smokers with various histologies, some sampled after neoadjuvant chemotherapy. Study results and caveats: No T-cell fraction difference was seen between IM1 and IM2 tumors. Higher tumor T cell infiltration than in uninvolved lung was supported by TCRbeta sequencing. Not all patients were TCR sequenced, owing to tissue quantity.

Trimming shortened V by 2 bases and J by 11 bases, and 13 bases separated the two germline ends. CDR1 is MNHEY and CDR2 is SVGAGI in the germline V gene. The CDR3 sequence is 13 residues long. The sample holds one count of this clone. Its antigen is unknown. The method was immunoSEQ multiplex PCR; TCRdb's version includes in-frame clones alone and lacks a portion of them. The table records nearly 9,500 clones, approximately 84% of them present only once. Sequences were obtained from uninvolved lung tissue not adjacent to the tumor. The rearrangement joins TRBV6-5 to TRBJ2-1, with D perhaps matching TRBD2 (6 bases). This TCR came from a human donor with non-small cell lung cancer. For the CDR3, the DNA is TGTGCCAGCAGTTACCCTGGGACTCTTCAGCAGTTCTTC. Translating it yields CASSYPGTLQQFF.